Shown below are 5 T cell receptor beta chains from a single sample sequenced in a study of T cells after yellow fever vaccination (dated by TCRdb to 2018 to 2020). Library preparation was by 5' RACE. The data were produced on an Illumina HiSeq 2500. Using fastp trimming at Q25 and MiXCR clonotype assembly, TCRdb reanalyzed the public sequencing data and kept in-frame beta chains. Every entry covers one CDR3 protein and lists the most common genes and DNA from its rows. Here the sample has around 600,000 distinct CDR3 sequences; more than 9% occur a single time. The ten largest clones capture 15% of the sample. The sample's treatment or condition label is to be understood as: live attenuated yellow fever vaccine strain. The starting material was PBMCs, obtained on the day of the yellow fever booster vaccination. All receptors come from a man aged 25-40 years who received the YFV17D yellow fever vaccine.

J is TRBJ2-3 and V is TRBV14; TRBD2 matches 8 bases. The CDR3 has 16 residues. Looked up from germline, CDR1 is SGHDN and CDR2 is FVKESK. The V gene end was trimmed by 1 base and the J gene end by 2 bases; junction bases not matched to a gene: 5. The CDR3 DNA follows: TGTGCCAGCAGCCAAGCGGGAGGGCTTTTCACAGATACGCAGTATTTT. Translation: CASSQAGGLFTDTQYF.

This clonotype was recorded a few times. V gene TRBV4-1 combines with J gene TRBJ1-6; 10 nucleotides align to TRBD1. Germline V gene data show CDR1 as MGHRA and CDR2 as YSYEKL. V was clipped by 5 bases and J by 5 bases; unmatched bases: 24. This CDR3 is 22 amino acids long. The CDR3 coding sequence is TGCGCCAGCAGCAAGCAAGGAAGGCGACAGGGGGCGCAGGTCAAACATAATTCACCCCTCCACTTT. Translating it yields CASSKQGRRQGAQVKHNSPLHF.

This clonotype has at least ten counts. This chain uses TRBV15 with TRBJ2-3; 11 nucleotides line up with TRBD2. The V gene's germline CDR1 is LNHNV and CDR2 YYDKDF (reference sequence). The length of the CDR3 is 18 residues. The V segment lost 3 bases and the J segment 0 bases; nucleotides outside the gene matches: 8. The CDR3 loop reads CATSRELAGAASTDTQYF. As DNA, the CDR3 is TGTGCCACCAGCAGGGAACTAGCGGGAGCTGCTAGCACAGATACGCAGTATTTT.

The J gene is TRBJ1-3, the V gene TRBV5-1; D gene uncertain. Trimming took 6 bases from V and 4 from J, leaving 8 bases between them. Germline V gene lookup returns CDR1 SGHRS and CDR2 YFSETQ. There are 12 residues in the CDR3. The CDR3 here is CASMGSGNTIYF. CDR3 DNA: TGCGCCAGCATGGGGTCCGGAAACACCATATATTTT.

The chain employs TRBV11-1 and TRBJ2-1; 11 bases agree with TRBD2. Germline V CDR1 and CDR2: SGHAT, FQDESV (reference sequence). With 5 bases clipped from V and 8 bases from J, the junction kept 11 bases outside the gene matches. This CDR3 comprises 16 residues. CDR3 protein: CASSPNIAGGPDEQFF. The CDR3 bases are TGTGCCAGCAGCCCCAATATAGCGGGAGGGCCCGATGAGCAGTTCTTC.